What follows is one T cell receptor beta chain and its context. The data stem from a study of blood T cell repertoires in COVID-19. The data were produced by immunoSEQ multiplex PCR, yet TCRdb's version contains in-frame clones alone and is incomplete. The sample contains around 13,000 clones, roughly 91% of which appear only once. The clonotype originates from a human donor in a cohort sampled during active COVID-19. The sequenced sample was peripheral blood.

CDR3 in amino acids: CASSSRSSGSGEQYF. DNA for the CDR3: TGTGCCAGCAGCTCCCGTAGTAGCGGGAGTGGTGAGCAGTACTTC. V is TRBV7-9 and J is TRBJ2-7; 9 nucleotides match TRBD2. V shed 4 bases, J shed 7 bases, and the junction held 11 bases outside the gene matches. Per germline, CDR1 SEHNR and CDR2 FQNEAQ (reference sequence). CDR3 length equals 15 residues.